This T cell receptor beta chain stems from a study of control samples from healthy donors and cancer patients. Generated by immunoSEQ multiplex PCR, the TCRdb table keeps only in-frame clones and is missing some. Among about 70,000 clones, approximately 87% were seen once, and the ten largest hold under 30%. The CDR3 covers 15 residues. The V gene lost 8 bases and the J gene lost 5 bases, with 16 bases spanning the gap. CDR1 SGHTA and CDR2 FQGNSA come from the germline V gene. The sequencing input was blood. The receptor was derived from a man in his forties or fifties in good health. The chain is built from TRBV7-2 and TRBJ1-6, with a tentative D call TRBD1 (5 bases). The CDR3 sequence: CASSQGGGNNSPLHF. The CDR3 DNA follows: TGTGCCAGCTCCCAGGGCGGGGGGAATAATTCACCCCTCCACTTT.